This T cell receptor beta chain was sequenced for a study of identical twins. General observations from the study: Within beta out-of-frame sequences, the excess sharing observed between twins was weaker. In zero-insertion analyses, partial confounding could arise from invariant MAIT and iNKT cells.

Unique molecular identifiers were present on cDNA, and template switching added a universal primer site. TCRdb re-called the 5' RACE reads with MiXCR, one entry per CDR3 protein. The sample includes about 330,000 distinct CDR3 sequences, approximately 13% seen only once; the top ten take around 6.9%. Trimming took 6 bases from V and 6 from J; bases not matched to a gene: 12. CDR3 size: 15 residues. This clonotype showed up just a few times. The antigen is not known. The sample also formed part of further work on yellow fever vaccine responses in identical twins.

The sequenced sample consisted of CD8+ T cells sorted from blood. This receptor was obtained from a woman in her late teens or twenties in good health. This chain connects TRBV12-3 or TRBV12-4 to TRBJ2-7; 9 bases line up with TRBD1. The DNA for the CDR3 is TGTGCCAGCAGCGCTACGGGGACAGGGTCAGCCGAGCAGTACTTC. Residues: CASSATGTGSAEQYF.